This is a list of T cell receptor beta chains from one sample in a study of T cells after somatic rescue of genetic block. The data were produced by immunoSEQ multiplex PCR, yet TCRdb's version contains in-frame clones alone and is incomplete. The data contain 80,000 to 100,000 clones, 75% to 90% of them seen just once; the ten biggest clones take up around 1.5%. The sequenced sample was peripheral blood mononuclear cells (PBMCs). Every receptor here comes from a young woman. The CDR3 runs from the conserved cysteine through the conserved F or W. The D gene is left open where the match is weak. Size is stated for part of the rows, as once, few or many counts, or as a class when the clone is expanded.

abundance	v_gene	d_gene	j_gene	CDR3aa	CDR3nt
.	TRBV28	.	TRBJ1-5	CASSLGGVSNQPQHF	TGTGCCAGCAGTTTAGGAGGGGTCAGCAATCAGCCCCAGCATTTT
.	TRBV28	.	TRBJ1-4	CASSPTLDRNEKLFF	TGTGCCAGCAGCCCCACCCTGGACAGAAATGAAAAACTGTTTTTT
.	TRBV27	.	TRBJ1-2	CASSSEGYGYTF	TGTGCCAGCAGTTCTGAAGGCTATGGCTACACCTTC
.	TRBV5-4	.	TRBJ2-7	CASSLGSDYEQYF	TGTGCCAGCAGCTTGGGGAGCGACTACGAGCAGTACTTC
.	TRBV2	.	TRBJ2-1	CASSYLESLFF	TGTGCCAGCAGTTATCTAGAGAGTCTGTTCTTC
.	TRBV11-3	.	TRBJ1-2	CASSPLAGNKGYTF	TGTGCCAGCAGCCCTCTTGCGGGGAATAAGGGCTACACCTTC
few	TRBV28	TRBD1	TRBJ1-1	CASSPPTGKNTEAFF	TGTGCCAGCAGTCCCCCGACAGGGAAGAACACTGAAGCTTTCTTT
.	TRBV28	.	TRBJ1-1	CASSLRSGNTEAFF	TGTGCCAGCAGTTTACGTTCAGGGAACACTGAAGCTTTCTTT
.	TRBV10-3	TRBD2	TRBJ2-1	CAIRPAGGGQFF	TGTGCCATCAGACCAGCGGGAGGTGGGCAGTTCTTC
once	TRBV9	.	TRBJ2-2	CASSVVGGNTGELFF	TGTGCCAGCAGCGTAGTGGGAGGGAACACCGGGGAGCTGTTTTTT
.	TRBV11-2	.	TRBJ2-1	CASSLTVLDEQFF	TGTGCCAGCAGCTTGACAGTTCTCGATGAGCAGTTCTTC
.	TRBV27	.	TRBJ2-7	CASSFSSGTVSYEQYF	TGTGCCAGCAGTTTCTCTTCAGGGACTGTCTCCTACGAGCAGTACTTC
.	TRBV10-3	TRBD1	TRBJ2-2	CAISGDRNTGELFF	TGTGCCATCAGTGGGGACAGAAACACCGGGGAGCTGTTTTTT
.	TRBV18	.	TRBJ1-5	CASSYLPAINQPQHF	TGTGCCAGCTCATACCTTCCGGCAATCAATCAGCCCCAGCATTTT
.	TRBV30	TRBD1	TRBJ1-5	CAWSAQGQGNQPQHF	TGTGCCTGGAGTGCCCAGGGACAGGGAAATCAGCCCCAGCATTTT
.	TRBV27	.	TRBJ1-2	CASSLSGTYGYTF	TGTGCCAGCAGTTTATCGGGGACATACGGCTACACCTTC
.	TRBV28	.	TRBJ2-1	CASSLVGTVLNEQFF	TGTGCCAGCAGTTTAGTGGGGACTGTACTCAATGAGCAGTTCTTC
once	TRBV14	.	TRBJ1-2	CASSPEDTGNYGYTF	TGTGCCAGCAGCCCAGAGGATACAGGGAACTATGGCTACACCTTC
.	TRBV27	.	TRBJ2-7	CASSFSGQIAYEQYF	TGTGCCAGCAGTTTCTCCGGACAAATTGCCTACGAGCAGTACTTC
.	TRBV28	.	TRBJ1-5	CASSASLLGRRNQPQHF	TGTGCCAGCAGTGCTTCCCTTTTGGGGCGTCGAAATCAGCCCCAGCATTTT
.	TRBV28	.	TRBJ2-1	CASSLQGWNNEQFF	TGTGCCAGCAGTTTACAGGGCTGGAACAATGAGCAGTTCTTC
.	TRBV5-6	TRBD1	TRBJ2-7	CASSLGDRRYEQYF	TGTGCCAGCAGCTTGGGGGACAGAAGATACGAGCAGTACTTC